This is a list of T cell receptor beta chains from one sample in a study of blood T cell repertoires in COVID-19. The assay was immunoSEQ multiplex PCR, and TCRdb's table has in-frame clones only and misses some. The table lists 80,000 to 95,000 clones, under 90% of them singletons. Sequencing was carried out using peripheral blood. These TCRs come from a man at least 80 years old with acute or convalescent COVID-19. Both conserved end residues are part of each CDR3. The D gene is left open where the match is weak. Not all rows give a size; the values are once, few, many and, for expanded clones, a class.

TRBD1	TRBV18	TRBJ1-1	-	TGTGCCAGCTCACCCGGGACAGTCGACAGTCCAAACACTGAAGCTTTCTTT	CASSPGTVDSPNTEAFF
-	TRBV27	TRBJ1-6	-	TGTGCCAGCAGCGGCTCAAGGGGAAGTTCACCCCTCCACTTT	CASSGSRGSSPLHF
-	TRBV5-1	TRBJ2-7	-	TGCGCCAGCAGCTTGGGGACTGGCGAGCAGTACTTC	CASSLGTGEQYF
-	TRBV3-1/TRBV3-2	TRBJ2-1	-	TGTGCCAGCAGCCAAGAACGGAGTTCCTACAATGAGCAGTTCTTC	CASSQERSSYNEQFF
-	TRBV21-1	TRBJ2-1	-	TGTGCCAGCAGCAATAAGGGACATAGGTCCTACAATGAGCAGTTCTTC	CASSNKGHRSYNEQFF
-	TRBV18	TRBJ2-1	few	TGTGCCAGCTCACCACAAACAGGATACAATGAGCAGTTCTTC	CASSPQTGYNEQFF
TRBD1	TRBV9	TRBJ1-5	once	TGTGCCAGCAGCGTAGGGGACAGGGGGACCTGGCCCCAGCATTTT	CASSVGDRGTWPQHF
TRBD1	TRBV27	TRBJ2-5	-	TGTGCCAGCAGTCCGGGACAGGCCTGGGAGACCCAGTACTTC	CASSPGQAWETQYF
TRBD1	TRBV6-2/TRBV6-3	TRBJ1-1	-	TGTGCCAGCAGTTACCCTACTCCGGGACAGGGGGCCTTTGAAGCTTTCTTT	CASSYPTPGQGAFEAFF
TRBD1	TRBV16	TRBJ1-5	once	TGTGCCAGCAGCTACGACAGGGTATATCAGCCCCAGCATTTT	CASSYDRVYQPQHF
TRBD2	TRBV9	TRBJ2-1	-	TGTGCCAGCAGCGTAGTAGGAGCGGGAGGGGGCAATGAGCAGTTCTTC	CASSVVGAGGGNEQFF
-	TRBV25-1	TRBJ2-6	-	TGTGCCAGCAGTGAAAATAAGGGAGCTGGGGCCAACGTCCTGACTTTC	CASSENKGAGANVLTF
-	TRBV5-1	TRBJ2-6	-	TGCGCCAGCAGCCTCCGGGCCCCCTTGCAGGGGGGGGCCAACGTCCTGACTTTC	CASSLRAPLQGGANVLTF
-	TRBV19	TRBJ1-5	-	TGTGCCAGTAGTAAGCAGGGGACTAGCAATCAGCCCCAGCATTTT	CASSKQGTSNQPQHF
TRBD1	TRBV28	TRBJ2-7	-	TGTGCCAGCACTGCCGGGACAGGGGTCTACGAGCAGTACTTC	CASTAGTGVYEQYF
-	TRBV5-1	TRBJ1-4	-	TGCGCCAGCAGGACAGCTTTTGCAACTAATGAAAAACTGTTTTTT	CASRTAFATNEKLFF
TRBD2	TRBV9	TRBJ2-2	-	TGTGCCAGCAGCGTAACTACACGTTCGCCCGGGACTAGCGGCAACACCGGGGAGCTGTTTTTT	CASSVTTRSPGTSGNTGELFF
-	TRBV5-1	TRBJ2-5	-	TGCGCCAGCAGCTTGCCAGAGGCAGGGGGGGAGACCCAGTACTTC	CASSLPEAGGETQYF
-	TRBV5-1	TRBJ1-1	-	TGCGCCAGCACCAAGGGGGATGGAGGCACTGAAGCTTTCTTT	CASTKGDGGTEAFF
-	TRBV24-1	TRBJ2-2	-	TGTGCCACCAGTGATTTGTATGGGGAGCTGTTTTTT	CATSDLYGELFF
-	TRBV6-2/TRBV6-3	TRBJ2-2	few	TGTGCCAGCAGTCGGGACTTGCTGAACACCGGGGAGCTGTTTTTT	CASSRDLLNTGELFF
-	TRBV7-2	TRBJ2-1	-	TGTGCCAGCAGCTCGGACAGCTCCTACAATGAGCAGTTCTTC	CASSSDSSYNEQFF
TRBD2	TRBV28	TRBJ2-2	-	TGTGCCAGCAGTTTCTCTGGACTAGCGGGACCGAGCACCGGGGAGCTGTTTTTT	CASSFSGLAGPSTGELFF
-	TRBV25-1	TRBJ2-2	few	TGTGCCAGCTCATCCACAGGGTACACCGGGGAGCTGTTTTTT	CASSSTGYTGELFF
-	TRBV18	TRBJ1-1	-	TGTGCCAGCTCACACGGGATGAACACTGAAGCTTTCTTT	CASSHGMNTEAFF
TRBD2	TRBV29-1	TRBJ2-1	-	TGCAGCGCGGGGTTACTAGCGGGTCTCAACCATGAGCAGTTCTTC	CSAGLLAGLNHEQFF
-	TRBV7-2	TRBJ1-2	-	TGTGCCAGCAGTCAGGGGCTCCCGGGGAGATATGGCTACACCTTC	CASSQGLPGRYGYTF
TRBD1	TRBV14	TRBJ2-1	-	TGTGCCAGCAGCCTCGACAGGGTCAGGGGCAATGAGCAGTTCTTC	CASSLDRVRGNEQFF
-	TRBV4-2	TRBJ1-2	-	TGTGCCAGCAGCAGCACCCTCAGGGGATCCAACTATGGCTACACCTTC	CASSSTLRGSNYGYTF
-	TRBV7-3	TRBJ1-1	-	TGTGCCAGCAGCCCGCAGGGAGGAACTGAAGCTTTCTTT	CASSPQGGTEAFF
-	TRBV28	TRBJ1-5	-	TGTGCCAGCAGTCCACAGGGAATTAACGGGGATCAGCCCCAGCATTTT	CASSPQGINGDQPQHF
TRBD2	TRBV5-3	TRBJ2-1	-	TGTGCCAGGTGGCTAGCGGGAGGGCCGTACAATGAGCAGTTCTTC	CARWLAGGPYNEQFF
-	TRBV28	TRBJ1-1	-	TGTGCCAGCAGTACGAGCGTTCCCACTGAAGCTTTCTTT	CASSTSVPTEAFF
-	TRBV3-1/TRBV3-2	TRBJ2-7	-	TGTGCCAGCAGCCAGGGGCCGACTTCATCCTCCTACGAGCAGTACTTC	CASSQGPTSSSYEQYF
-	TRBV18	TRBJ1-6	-	TGTGCCAGTTCGCCTAGGAAGGTTGATTCACCCCTCCACTTT	CASSPRKVDSPLHF